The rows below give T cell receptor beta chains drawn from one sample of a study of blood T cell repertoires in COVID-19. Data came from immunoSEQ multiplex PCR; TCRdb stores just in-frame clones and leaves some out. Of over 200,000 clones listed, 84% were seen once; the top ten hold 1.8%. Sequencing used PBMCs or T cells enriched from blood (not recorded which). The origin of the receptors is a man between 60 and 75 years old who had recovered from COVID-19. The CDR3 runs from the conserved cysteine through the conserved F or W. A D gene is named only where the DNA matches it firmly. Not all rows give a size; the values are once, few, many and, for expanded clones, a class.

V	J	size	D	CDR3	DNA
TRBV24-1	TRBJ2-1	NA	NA	CATSDISRGNEQFF	TGTGCCACCAGTGACATATCTAGGGGGAATGAGCAGTTCTTC
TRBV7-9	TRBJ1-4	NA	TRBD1	CASRARQGTTNEKLFF	TGTGCCAGCAGGGCACGACAGGGAACAACTAATGAAAAACTGTTTTTT
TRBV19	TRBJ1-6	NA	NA	CASSREGRSPLHF	TGTGCCAGTAGTAGGGAGGGTCGATCACCCCTCCACTTT
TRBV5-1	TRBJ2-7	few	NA	CASSLAEIRGAREQYF	TGCGCCAGCAGCTTGGCGGAGATTCGGGGGGCTCGTGAGCAGTACTTC
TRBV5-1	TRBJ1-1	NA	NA	CASSEEVNTEAFF	TGCGCCAGCAGCGAGGAGGTGAACACTGAAGCTTTCTTT
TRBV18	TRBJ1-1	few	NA	CASSPSRNAEAFF	TGTGCCAGCTCACCATCCAGGAACGCTGAAGCTTTCTTT
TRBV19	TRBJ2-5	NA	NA	CASSIEGRGRQETQYF	TGTGCCAGTAGTATAGAGGGGCGGGGCAGACAAGAGACCCAGTACTTC
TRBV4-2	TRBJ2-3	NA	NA	CASSQFRQATDTQYF	TGTGCCAGCAGCCAATTCAGGCAGGCCACAGATACGCAGTATTTT
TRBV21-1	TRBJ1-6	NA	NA	CASSKAGKGPDNSPLHF	TGTGCCAGCAGCAAAGCTGGCAAGGGGCCCGATAATTCACCCCTCCACTTT
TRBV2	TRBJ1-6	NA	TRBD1	CASSGQGAPYNSPLHF	TGTGCCAGCAGTGGACAGGGGGCCCCCTATAATTCACCCCTCCACTTT
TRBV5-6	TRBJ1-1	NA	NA	CASSRVGAEAFF	TGTGCCAGCAGCCGGGTCGGAGCTGAAGCTTTCTTT
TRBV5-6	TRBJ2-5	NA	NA	CASSWAAREQETQYF	TGTGCCAGCAGCTGGGCGGCCAGGGAACAAGAGACCCAGTACTTC
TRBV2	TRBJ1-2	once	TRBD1	CASTWDRFYGYTF	TGTGCCAGCACCTGGGACAGATTCTATGGCTACACCTTC
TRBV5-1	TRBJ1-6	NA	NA	CASSSDTIAYNSPLHF	TGCGCCAGCAGCTCGGACACTATCGCCTATAATTCACCCCTCCACTTT
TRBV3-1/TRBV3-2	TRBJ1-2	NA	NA	CASSPRGGGGGYTF	TGTGCCAGCAGCCCCCGGGGCGGGGGCGGTGGCTACACCTTC
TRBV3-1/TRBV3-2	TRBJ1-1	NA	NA	CASSQRQWGSEAFF	TGTGCCAGCAGCCAAAGACAGTGGGGTTCTGAAGCTTTCTTT
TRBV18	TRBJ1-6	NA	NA	CASSPPGGPLHF	TGTGCCAGCTCACCGCCCGGGGGGCCCCTCCACTTT
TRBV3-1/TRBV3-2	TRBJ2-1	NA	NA	CASRLQGTYNEQFF	TGTGCCAGCAGGTTACAGGGAACGTACAATGAGCAGTTCTTC